A single sample is the source of the 20 T cell receptor beta chains below, sequenced in a study of cytomegalovirus exposure and HLA in healthy donors. 60 Vbeta and 13 Jbeta primers were used in PCR. Produced via immunoSEQ multiplex PCR; TCRdb's table is partial and in-frame only. The table lists about 130,000 clones, roughly 82% of them singletons. What was sequenced was PBMCs. Receptors originate from a male donor in good health and CMV-seropositive.

This clone was seen more than once but under ten times. This chain uses TRBV4-2 with TRBJ1-2; 9 nucleotides match TRBD1. CDR3 size: 15 residues. Germline loops: CDR1 LGHNA, CDR2 YNFKEQ. Trimming took 0 bases from V and 4 from J; bases not matched to a gene: 3. The CDR3 here is CASSQEDRGPYGYTF. DNA of the CDR3: TGTGCCAGCAGCCAAGAGGACAGGGGTCCCTATGGCTACACCTTC.

Notes on this clone: The junction shows a germline mismatch at one end, possibly a read error. The V gene is TRBV7-3, the J gene TRBJ2-6, with TRBD2 matching over 7 bases. Per germline, CDR1 SGHTA and CDR2 FQGTGA. The CDR3 has 15 residues. CDR3 nucleotides: TGTGCCAGCAGCCCCCTAGCGGCCGGGGCCAACGGCCTGACTTTC. Translation gives CASSPLAAGANGLTF.

The gene calls are TRBV28 and TRBJ2-7; D is perhaps TRBD1 (5 bases). Germline CDR1 and CDR2: MDHEN and SYDVKM. The CDR3 has 15 residues. Trimming stripped 4 bases from V and 2 bases from J, with 15 bases between. CDR3 nucleotides: TGTGCCAGCAGTTCGCCCGCGACAGCTACCTACGAGCAGTACTTC. Residues: CASSSPATATYEQYF.

The chain is built from TRBV6-4 and TRBJ2-1, with 10 bases matching TRBD2. This CDR3 comprises 15 residues. Germline trimming cut 6 bases from V and 6 bases from J; bases unmatched to any gene: 8. Germline lookup yields CDR1 MRHNA and CDR2 SNTAGT. The CDR3 region is CASRYIAGGSNEQFF. In DNA form, the CDR3 reads TGTGCCAGCAGATATATAGCGGGAGGAAGCAATGAGCAGTTCTTC.

This clone turned up a few times. V usage is TRBV28 and J usage is TRBJ2-1, with D perhaps TRBD2 (7 bases). V lost 3 bases and J lost 9, with 15 bases in between. This CDR3 has 14 residues. CDR1 and CDR2 from the germline V gene are MDHEN and SYDVKM. The CDR3 sequence is CASSLGGHVGEQFF. CDR3 coding DNA: TGTGCCAGCAGTTTGGGGGGGCACGTGGGTGAGCAGTTCTTC.

This clone was counted a few times. The V gene is TRBV7-9, the J gene TRBJ2-7, with D uncertain. Germline V gene sequence: CDR1 SEHNR, CDR2 FQNEAQ (reference sequence). V dropped 5 bases and J dropped 3 bases, with 8 bases sitting between them. The CDR3 contains 12 residues. This chain's CDR3 is CASSQLDYEQYF. The CDR3 nucleotides are TGTGCCAGCAGCCAACTTGACTACGAGCAGTACTTC.

The chain combines TRBV10-3 with TRBJ2-1, with D possibly being TRBD1 (6 bases). The CDR3 length is 15 residues. V lost 4 bases, J lost 0 bases, and 10 bases lay in between. The V gene's germline CDR1 is ENHRY and CDR2 SYGVKD. CDR3 sequence: CAISGGPLSYNEQFF. In DNA form, the CDR3 reads TGTGCCATCAGTGGGGGGCCTCTCTCCTACAATGAGCAGTTCTTC.

This clone was recorded once. This rearrangement joins TRBV2 to TRBJ1-1, with TRBD1 as a possible D gene (5 bases). CDR1 is SNHLY and CDR2 is FYNNEI in the germline V gene. Trimming took 6 bases from V and 3 from J, leaving 14 bases between them. The CDR3 is 14 amino acids. This CDR3 reads CASSHAGGDTEAFF. CDR3 nucleotide sequence: TGTGCCAGCAGCCATGCGGGGGGGGACACTGAAGCTTTCTTT.

The chain uses TRBV4-2 and TRBJ2-1; 8 bases match TRBD2. Looked up from germline, CDR1 is LGHNA and CDR2 is YNFKEQ. V lost 4 bases to trimming and J lost 6 bases; unmatched junction nucleotides: 8. CDR3 size: 15 residues. DNA of the CDR3: TGTGCCAGCAGCCCGGGACTAGGAAATTTCAATGAGCAGTTCTTC. It is translated as CASSPGLGNFNEQFF.

The chain employs TRBV10-3 and TRBJ2-3; maybe TRBD2 (6 bases). V lost 6 bases and J 2 bases, leaving 21 bases between the germline ends. This CDR3 is built from 17 residues. Germline lookup yields CDR1 ENHRY and CDR2 SYGVKD. CDR3 sequence (DNA): TGTGCCATCAGCCGAGCGGGCGGAAGAGGCCTCACAGATACGCAGTATTTT. This translates into CAISRAGGRGLTDTQYF.

This CDR3 reads CASSLFSEQFF. DNA for the CDR3: TGTGCCAGCAGCTTATTCAGTGAGCAGTTCTTC. The chain joins TRBV11-2 to TRBJ2-1; D is unclear. Trimming stripped 2 bases from V and 9 bases from J, with 5 bases between. The CDR3 covers 11 residues. The germline V gene has CDR1 SGHAT and CDR2 FQNNGV.

The V and J genes are TRBV12-2 and TRBJ1-5; the D call TRBD1 from the table was never checked on the DNA. TRBV12-2 is an annotated pseudogene. The CDR3 sequence is 14 residues long. The CDR3 bases are TGTGCAAGTCGCTTAGCAGGCAGGTATCAGCCCCAGCATTTT. This gives the protein CASRLAGRYQPQHF.

This chain joins TRBV19 and TRBJ2-2; the match to TRBD1 covers 10 bases. Germline loops: CDR1 LNHDA, CDR2 SQIVND (reference sequence). Trimming cost V 8 bases and J 7 bases; bases outside gene matches: 10. This CDR3 region has 15 residues. The CDR3 sequence: CASRRPGQGHGELFF. CDR3 in DNA: TGTGCCAGTCGAAGACCGGGACAGGGGCACGGGGAGCTGTTTTTT.

The CDR3 protein is CAWRGFLQGYGNTIYF. DNA for the CDR3: TGTGCCTGGAGGGGGTTTCTTCAGGGGTACGGAAACACCATATATTTT. V is TRBV30 and J is TRBJ1-3, with a tentative D call TRBD1 (6 bases). The ends were cut back, 3 bases at V and 4 bases at J, with 19 bases in the middle. CDR1 and CDR2 from the germline V gene are GTSNPN and SVGIG (reference sequence). There are 16 residues in the CDR3.

This clone has just a few counts. The chain uses TRBV4-3 and TRBJ1-1; D perhaps matches TRBD1 (6 bases). Deletions cut 0 bases from V and 2 bases from J, with 13 bases between. CDR3 size: 16 residues. Germline V CDR1 and CDR2: LGHNA, YSLEER. The DNA for the CDR3 is TGCGCCAGCAGCCAAGAGGGAACAGGGTTCAACACTGAAGCTTTCTTT. Its translation: CASSQEGTGFNTEAFF.

This chain uses TRBV2 with TRBJ2-4; D gene uncertain. The V end lost 6 bases, the J end lost 1 base, and 7 bases lay between the germline ends. CDR1 is SNHLY and CDR2 is FYNNEI in the germline V gene. The CDR3 is made up of 13 amino acids. CDR3 in DNA: TGTGCCAGCAGGGGCCTCGCCAAAAACATTCAGTACTTC. Protein product: CASRGLAKNIQYF.

The CDR3 DNA reads TGCGCCAGCAGCTTAACCGGGACCGGGGAGCTGTTTTTT. Protein: CASSLTGTGELFF. J is TRBJ2-2 and V is TRBV5-1; D unresolved. The CDR3 runs to 13 residues. V was cut by 2 bases and J by 5 bases, with 7 bases left in between. The V gene's germline CDR1 is SGHRS and CDR2 YFSETQ. The complete variable domain, with remaining parts taken from reference TRBV5-1 and TRBJ2-2, reads KAGVTQTPRYLIKTRGQQVTLSCSPISGHRSVSWYQQTPGQGLQFLFEYFSETQRNKGNFPGRFSGRQFSNSRSEMNVSTLELGDSALYLCASSLTGTGELFFGEGSRLTVL.

This chain joins TRBV5-4 and TRBJ1-6, with 8 bases fitting TRBD1. J gave up 6 bases and V 4 bases, and 6 bases lay outside the gene matches. The CDR3 extends over 15 amino acids. In germline, CDR1 is SGHNT, CDR2 YYREEE (reference sequence). The CDR3 reads CASSPGTGFNSPLHF. DNA of the CDR3: TGTGCCAGCAGCCCGGGGACAGGCTTTAATTCACCCCTCCACTTT.

The rearrangement joins TRBV5-1 to TRBJ2-6; tentative D call: TRBD1 (6 bases). The V end lost 0 bases, the J end lost 0 bases, and 13 bases lay between the germline ends. This CDR3 has 18 amino acids. Germline V gene lookup returns CDR1 SGHRS and CDR2 YFSETQ. The CDR3 is CASSLGGTSYSGANVLTF. Written as DNA, the CDR3 is TGCGCCAGCAGCTTGGGGGGGACATCCTACTCTGGGGCCAACGTCCTGACTTTC.

The chain employs TRBV7-2 and TRBJ2-5, with TRBD1 matching 7 bases. Unmatched junction bases numbered 13, after V lost 5 bases and J lost 7 bases. This CDR3 region has 15 residues. Per germline, CDR1 SGHTA and CDR2 FQGNSA. CDR3 sequence (DNA): TGTGCCAGCAGCCCACAACTCGGGACAGCAGGGACCCAGTACTTC. Encoded protein: CASSPQLGTAGTQYF.